These 14 T cell receptor beta chains were sequenced from one sample in a study of PD-L1 blockade in urothelial cancer (dated by TCRdb to 2016 to 2017). In the paper's terms, the time point label means: pretreatment tumor sample. Libraries were built with the immunoSEQ multiplex PCR assay. TCRdb's version of the immuneACCESS table is confined to in-frame rearrangements and falls short of the full clone set. An unresolved V gene accounts for under half of the shortfall where checked; the remainder is of unknown origin. Across this sample there are about 2,500 clones, with 37% seen only once. The leading ten clones occupy 15% to 20% of the sample. The sample consisted of tumor tissue, taken before atezolizumab (anti-PD-L1) treatment. These receptors were collected from a man between 60 and 75 years old with urothelial cancer.

The CDR3 bases are TGTGCCAGCAGAGTACATGGGGCAGAGAACACTGAAGCTTTCTTT. The encoded protein is CASRVHGAENTEAFF. This sequence joins TRBV9 and TRBJ1-1; D perhaps matches TRBD1 (5 bases). Germline CDR1 reads SGDLS; CDR2 reads YYNGEE. This CDR3 is built from 15 residues. The V gene lost 5 bases and the J gene lost 1 base, with 15 bases spanning the gap.

The chain uses TRBV19 and TRBJ2-5; TRBD2 might be the D (5 bases). Trimming left V 5 bases short and J 3 bases short, with 10 bases between. The CDR3 has 13 amino acids. The germline V gene encodes CDR1 LNHDA and CDR2 SQIVND (reference sequence). The CDR3 spells CASSGSEEETQYF. The DNA for the CDR3 is TGTGCCAGTAGTGGGTCGGAGGAAGAGACCCAGTACTTC.

This clone was counted a few times. The V gene is TRBV29-1, the J gene TRBJ1-2; D possibly corresponds to TRBD1 (5 bases). V was clipped by 5 bases and J by 5 bases, with 15 bases between them. The CDR3 consists of 13 residues. Germline values: CDR1 SQVTM, CDR2 ANQGSEA. The CDR3 nucleotides are TGCAGCGTTAAACCCGACAGTAGTTATGGCTACACCTTC. This gives the protein CSVKPDSSYGYTF.

This clone has just one count. The chain links TRBV14 to TRBJ2-7, with TRBD1 matching over 11 bases. This CDR3 region has 14 residues. V lost 4 bases and J lost 5; bases outside the gene matches: 4. CDR1 SGHDN and CDR2 FVKESK come from the germline V gene. The CDR3 sequence is CASSLGQGAHEQYF. CDR3 in DNA: TGTGCCAGCAGCCTCGGACAGGGGGCCCACGAGCAGTACTTC.

This clone was counted only a few times. This chain links TRBV5-1 with TRBJ1-2, with no clear D. V lost 4 bases, J lost 0 bases, and 19 bases lay in between. The CDR3 consists of 17 residues. CDR1 and CDR2 (germline): SGHRS, YFSETQ. CDR3 sequence reads: CASSHLGELEPNYGYTF. Here the CDR3 DNA reads TGCGCCAGCAGCCATCTTGGGGAGCTTGAACCTAACTATGGCTACACCTTC.

This clone was detected only a few times. This chain links TRBV28 with TRBJ1-1, with D perhaps TRBD1 (5 bases). Germline V gene data show CDR1 as MDHEN and CDR2 as SYDVKM. The germline V and J ends were trimmed by 8 bases and 4 bases, with 17 bases remaining between them. The CDR3 runs 14 residues. The CDR3 sequence: CASPSGTSSTEAFF. The CDR3, as DNA: TGTGCCAGCCCAAGTGGGACCTCTAGCACTGAAGCTTTCTTT.

The chain uses TRBV5-1 and TRBJ2-5; the D gene is possibly TRBD2 (5 bases). The CDR3 spans 14 residues. The V end was cut by 4 bases, the J end by 0 bases, with 10 bases between. Per germline, CDR1 SGHRS and CDR2 YFSETQ. The CDR3 bases are TGCGCCAGCAGCCCGCCGGGATACCAAGAGACCCAGTACTTC. This gives the protein CASSPPGYQETQYF.

The gene calls are TRBV29-1 and TRBJ1-1; 10 positions match TRBD1. The CDR3 covers 13 residues. Trimming at V came to 6 bases and at J to 7 bases, leaving 8 bases not matched to a gene. The germline gives CDR1 SQVTM, CDR2 ANQGSEA. DNA of the CDR3: TGCAGCGTCTACGGGACAGGGGAAAATGAAGCTTTCTTT. This translates into CSVYGTGENEAFF. Drawing the rest from reference TRBV29-1 and TRBJ1-1, the complete variable domain is SAVISQKPSRDICQRGTSLTIQCQVDSQVTMMFWYRQQPGQSLTLIATANQGSEATYESGFVIDKFPISRPNLTFSTLTVSNMSPEDSSIYLCSVYGTGENEAFFGQGTRLTVV.

This clone was observed a few times. The chain uses TRBV28 and TRBJ1-3; no reliable D call. V was pared by 4 bases and J by 0 bases, with 10 bases between. The CDR3 totals 15 residues. Germline CDR1 is MDHEN and CDR2 is SYDVKM. CDR3 region: CASSSWSYSGNTIYF. For the CDR3, the DNA is TGTGCCAGCAGTTCATGGAGCTACTCTGGAAACACCATATATTTT. Full variable domain (remainder filled in from reference TRBV28 and TRBJ1-3): DVKVTQSSRYLVKRTGEKVFLECVQDMDHENMFWYRQDPGLGLRLIYFSYDVKMKEKGDIPEGYSVSREKKERFSLILESASTNQTSMYLCASSSWSYSGNTIYFGEGSWLTVV.

The chain is built from TRBV19 and TRBJ1-2; D remains unclear. This CDR3 is built from 12 residues. The V and J ends lost 5 bases and 2 bases respectively, with 6 bases between them. CDR1 and CDR2 from the germline V gene are LNHDA and SQIVND (reference sequence). For the CDR3, the DNA is TGTGCCAGTAGTCAAAGGAACTATGGCTACACCTTC. Translated, it gives CASSQRNYGYTF.

Judged by abundance, this clone is medium-sized. In DNA, the CDR3 is TGTGCCAGCAGTTTAAGCGGGGACACTGAAGCTTTCTTT. It codes for CASSLSGDTEAFF. The V call is TRBV9, the J call TRBJ1-1; D is unclear. The CDR3 has 13 residues. V was clipped by 5 bases and J by 3 bases, with 11 bases between them. Looked up from germline, CDR1 is SGDLS and CDR2 is YYNGEE.

This rearrangement joins TRBV28 to TRBJ2-7; D perhaps matches TRBD2 (7 bases). Trimming removed 6 bases from V and 0 bases from J, with 18 bases in between. The CDR3 is 16 residues long. CDR1 and CDR2 (germline): MDHEN, SYDVKM. CDR3 residues: CASSLTGGVSSYEQYF. CDR3 nucleotide sequence: TGTGCCAGCAGCCTCACGGGGGGCGTGAGCTCCTACGAGCAGTACTTC. Full variable domain (remainder filled in from reference TRBV28 and TRBJ2-7): DVKVTQSSRYLVKRTGEKVFLECVQDMDHENMFWYRQDPGLGLRLIYFSYDVKMKEKGDIPEGYSVSREKKERFSLILESASTNQTSMYLCASSLTGGVSSYEQYFGPGTRLTVT.

V and J are TRBV19 and TRBJ2-4, with D possibly being TRBD1 or TRBD2 (5 bases each). The CDR3 consists of 16 residues. Germline CDR1 and CDR2: LNHDA and SQIVND (reference sequence). V shed 7 bases and J shed 3 bases, with 19 bases lying between them. In DNA form, the CDR3 reads TGTGCCAGTATGAAGGTTCGAGGGGTCGGCAAAAACATTCAGTACTTC. Translated: CASMKVRGVGKNIQYF.

This chain joins TRBV15 and TRBJ2-5; no definite D call. The length of the CDR3 is 14 residues. Germline loops: CDR1 LNHNV, CDR2 YYDKDF (reference sequence). V lost 3 bases and J lost 3, with 11 bases in between. The CDR3 here is CATSRPRTKETQYF. The CDR3 DNA reads TGTGCCACCAGCAGGCCTCGGACGAAAGAGACCCAGTACTTC.